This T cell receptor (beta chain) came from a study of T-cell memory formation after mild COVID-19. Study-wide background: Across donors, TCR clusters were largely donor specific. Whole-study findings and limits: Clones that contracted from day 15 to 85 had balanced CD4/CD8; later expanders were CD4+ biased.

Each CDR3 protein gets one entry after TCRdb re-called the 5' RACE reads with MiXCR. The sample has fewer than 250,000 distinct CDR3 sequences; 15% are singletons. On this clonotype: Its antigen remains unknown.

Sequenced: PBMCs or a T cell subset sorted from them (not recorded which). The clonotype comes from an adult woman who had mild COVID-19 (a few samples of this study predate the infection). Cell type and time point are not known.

The CDR3 loop reads CASRTALGATGPYGYTF. The CDR3 DNA sequence: TGTGCCAGCAGAACCGCCCTCGGGGCCACCGGACCCTATGGCTACACCTTC. This chain links TRBV6-5 with TRBJ1-2; D might be TRBD1 (5 bases). The CDR3 contains 17 residues. Germline CDR1 reads MNHEY; CDR2 reads SVGAGI. Trimming pared 6 bases from V and 4 bases from J, leaving 24 bases between.